What follows are 18 T cell receptor beta chains derived from one specimen sequenced in a study of shared clonotypes between healthy human individuals. The assay was immunoSEQ multiplex PCR, and TCRdb's table has in-frame clones only and misses some. The sample contains approximately 320,000 clones, around two thirds of which appear only once. Material for sequencing was memory CD4+ T cells sorted from blood. Regarding subset: CD45RA-negative fraction. The receptors come from a man aged 25 to 40 in good health.

The chain is built from TRBV7-9 and TRBJ1-1; 10 positions match TRBD1. The V gene's germline CDR1 is SEHNR and CDR2 FQNEAQ (reference sequence). The V and J ends lost 5 bases and 7 bases, in that order; junction bases with no gene match: 10. The CDR3 sequence is 15 residues long. In nucleotides, the CDR3 is TGTGCCAGCAGCCCCGGGACAGGGGTTGTTGATGAAGCTTTCTTT. This codes for CASSPGTGVVDEAFF. Variable domain in full (rest from reference TRBV7-9 and TRBJ1-1): DTGVSQNPRHKITKRGQNVTFRCDPISEHNRLYWYRQTLGQGPEFLTYFQNEAQLEKSRLLSDRFSAERPKGSFSTLEIQRTEQGDSAMYLCASSPGTGVVDEAFFGQGTRLTVV.

V is TRBV5-4 and J is TRBJ2-1, with 12 bases fitting TRBD2. The CDR3 extends over 15 amino acids. Germline V gene sequence: CDR1 SGHNT, CDR2 YYREEE (reference sequence). V lost 4 bases to trimming and J lost 4 bases; unmatched junction nucleotides: 3. DNA for the CDR3: TGTGCCAGCAGCCTGACTAGCGGGAGTTACAATGAGCAGTTCTTC. This encodes CASSLTSGSYNEQFF.

This clone was seen many times. This chain links TRBV5-1 with TRBJ1-1; D gene unclear. The CDR3 extends over 16 amino acids. V was cut by 0 bases and J by 0 bases, with 12 bases left in between. CDR1 is SGHRS and CDR2 is YFSETQ in the germline V gene. In DNA, the CDR3 is TGCGCCAGCAGCTTGGCCTGGCGAACAATGAACACTGAAGCTTTCTTT. It specifies CASSLAWRTMNTEAFF.

The chain is built from TRBV5-1 and TRBJ1-3; no clear D. Germline lookup yields CDR1 SGHRS and CDR2 YFSETQ. Trimming took 4 bases from V and 0 from J, leaving 8 bases between them. This CDR3 contains 14 residues. The CDR3 sequence is CASSEQSSGNTIYF. In DNA form, the CDR3 reads TGCGCCAGCAGCGAACAGAGCTCTGGAAACACCATATATTTT.

At least ten counts were recorded for this clone. The V gene is TRBV6-6, the J gene TRBJ2-3; D unclear. The CDR3 runs to 14 residues. In germline, CDR1 is MNHNY, CDR2 SVGAGI (reference sequence). V lost 7 bases to trimming and J lost 8 bases, with 19 bases between them. The CDR3 bases are TGTGCCAGCAAGGCAGGACCCGGTGTAGGTACGCAGTATTTT. It encodes CASKAGPGVGTQYF.

This sequence joins TRBV7-9 and TRBJ2-3, with 7 bases identical to TRBD1. The CDR3 has 16 amino acids. Germline V gene lookup returns CDR1 SEHNR and CDR2 FQNEAQ (reference sequence). J was trimmed by 1 base and V by 1 base; bases with no gene match: 5. In DNA, the CDR3 is TGTGCCAGCAGCTTAGGGGCCGGGACAGGCACAGATACGCAGTATTTT. Translating gives CASSLGAGTGTDTQYF.

The chain has TRBV25-1 and TRBJ2-2, with TRBD1 as a possible D gene (5 bases). V was shortened by 6 bases and J by 6 bases, with 17 bases between the two germline ends. The germline V gene encodes CDR1 MGHDK and CDR2 SYGVNS. The CDR3 spans 15 residues. The CDR3 loop reads CASSIFGAQAGELFF. The CDR3 nucleotides are TGTGCCAGCAGCATTTTTGGGGCCCAGGCCGGGGAGCTGTTTTTT. The whole variable domain, filled in from reference TRBV25-1 and TRBJ2-2, reads EADIYQTPRYLVIGTGKKITLECSQTMGHDKMYWYQQDPGMELHLIHYSYGVNSTEKGDLSSESTVSRIRTEHFPLTLESARPSHTSQYLCASSIFGAQAGELFFGEGSRLTVL.

The CDR3 DNA follows: TGCGCCAGCAGCCAAGATCCGACCGCATATAGCAATCAGCCCCAGCATTTT. Residues: CASSQDPTAYSNQPQHF. The chain uses TRBV4-1 and TRBJ1-5; no clear D gene. The germline CDR1 and CDR2 sequences are MGHRA and YSYEKL. This CDR3 comprises 17 residues. V dropped 0 bases and J dropped 0 bases, with 12 bases sitting between them.

For the CDR3, the DNA is TGTGCCAGCTCCCCCGCTGCTCTAGCGGGAGTCGTCATTCAGTACTTC. Translation: CASSPAALAGVVIQYF. This sequence joins TRBV18 and TRBJ2-4, with TRBD2 identical over 10 bases. Germline trimming cut 6 bases from V and 9 bases from J; bases unmatched to any gene: 14. Germline CDR1 and CDR2: KGHSH and LQKENI. The CDR3 runs 16 residues. Complete variable domain (other parts from reference TRBV18 and TRBJ2-4): NAGVMQNPRHLVRRRGQEARLRCSPMKGHSHVYWYRQLPEEGLKFMVYLQKENIIDESGMPKERFSAEFPKEGPSILRIQQVVRGDSAAYFCASSPAALAGVVIQYFGAGTRLSVL.

The V call is TRBV19, the J call TRBJ2-1, with TRBD2 matching 7 bases. CDR1 and CDR2 from the germline V gene are LNHDA and SQIVND (reference sequence). J was trimmed by 4 bases and V by 3 bases; bases with no gene match: 18. There are 19 residues in the CDR3. CDR3 nucleotide sequence: TGTGCCAGTAGTATTTACCCCCCGGCGGCTCAGCGGGGATACAATGAGCAGTTCTTC. Its translation: CASSIYPPAAQRGYNEQFF. Complete variable domain (other parts from reference TRBV19 and TRBJ2-1): DGGITQSPKYLFRKEGQNVTLSCEQNLNHDAMYWYRQDPGQGLRLIYYSQIVNDFQKGDIAEGYSVSREKKESFPLTVTSAQKNPTAFYLCASSIYPPAAQRGYNEQFFGPGTRLTVL.

This rearrangement joins TRBV27 to TRBJ2-2; the D is unclear. The CDR3 totals 14 residues. Germline CDR1 MNHEY, CDR2 SMNVEV (reference sequence). V lost 6 bases to trimming and J lost 3 bases, with 11 bases between them. In nucleotides, the CDR3 is TGTGCCAGCAGCCGACGACAAGACACCGGGGAGCTGTTTTTT. It yields the protein CASSRRQDTGELFF.

Notes on this clone: A far larger clone is one nucleotide away, so this likely arose from a read error. The chain couples TRBV9 to TRBJ2-2, with TRBD2 as a possible D gene (5 bases). V dropped 0 bases and J dropped 3 bases, with 9 bases sitting between them. This CDR3 has 15 residues. Per germline, CDR1 SGDLS and CDR2 YYNGEE. CDR3 sequence (DNA): TGTGCCAGCAGCGTAGAGACTACCTACACCGGGGAGCTGTTTTTT. Translated: CASSVETTYTGELFF.

V is TRBV6-1 and J is TRBJ2-1; 9 nucleotides align to TRBD2. Germline V CDR1 and CDR2: MNHNS, SASEGT. Trimming at V came to 3 bases and at J to 6 bases, leaving 12 bases not matched to a gene. The CDR3 runs to 17 residues. CDR3 sequence reads: CASSDAITSGPSNEQFF. For the CDR3, the DNA is TGTGCCAGCAGTGACGCGATCACTAGCGGGCCCTCCAATGAGCAGTTCTTC.

The CDR3 here is CASSLAEAIRGRGFGEQFF. The CDR3 bases are TGTGCCAGCAGCTTGGCGGAAGCGATAAGAGGGCGTGGGTTTGGTGAGCAGTTCTTC. J is TRBJ2-1 and V is TRBV5-4, with D perhaps matching TRBD2 (5 bases). The CDR3 length is 19 residues. Germline CDR1 SGHNT, CDR2 YYREEE (reference sequence). V lost 0 bases and J 9 bases, leaving 28 bases between the germline ends.

This chain joins TRBV18 and TRBJ1-6, with TRBD1 as a possible D gene (6 bases). The CDR3 contains 14 residues. Trimming pared 6 bases from V and 8 bases from J, leaving 14 bases between. Germline V gene data show CDR1 as KGHSH and CDR2 as LQKENI. In DNA form, the CDR3 reads TGTGCCAGCTCCCCGGGCAGGGGAGATTCACCCCTCCACTTT. It encodes CASSPGRGDSPLHF.

Details on this clone: A far larger clone lies a single base away; this is likely a read error. Within the sample, other DNA sequences also encode this same CDR3. The V and J genes are TRBV18 and TRBJ2-6; no reliable D call. V was cut by 4 bases and J by 0 bases, with 4 bases left in between. Germline CDR1 KGHSH, CDR2 LQKENI. The CDR3 runs to 14 residues. The CDR3 bases are TGTGCCAGCTCACGGTCCTCTGGGGCCAACGTCCTGACTTTC. It is translated as CASSRSSGANVLTF. The full variable domain, its missing parts supplied by reference TRBV18 and TRBJ2-6, is NAGVMQNPRHLVRRRGQEARLRCSPMKGHSHVYWYRQLPEEGLKFMVYLQKENIIDESGMPKERFSAEFPKEGPSILRIQQVVRGDSAAYFCASSRSSGANVLTFGAGSRLTVL.

This clone was counted only a few times. The chain joins TRBV7-2 to TRBJ2-2; TRBD2 agrees at 13 bases. The V gene's germline CDR1 is SGHTA and CDR2 FQGNSA. This CDR3 has 16 amino acids. V was clipped by 4 bases and J by 7 bases; unmatched bases: 6. This CDR3 reads CASSSRTSGGGGELFF. The CDR3 DNA sequence: TGTGCCAGCAGCTCCCGGACTAGCGGGGGCGGCGGGGAGCTGTTTTTT. The variable domain in full, with the rest retrieved from reference TRBV7-2 and TRBJ2-2, is GAGVSQSPSNKVTEKGKDVELRCDPISGHTALYWYRQSLGQGLEFLIYFQGNSAPDKSGLPSDRFSAERTGGSVSTLTIQRTQQEDSAVYLCASSSRTSGGGGELFFGEGSRLTVL.

In this sample, this clone turned up a few times. The chain recombines TRBV6-1 with TRBJ1-5; D not resolved. CDR3 length: 15 amino acids. Trimming removed 5 bases from V and 2 bases from J, with 13 bases in between. Germline loops: CDR1 MNHNS, CDR2 SASEGT. The CDR3 sequence: CASSPKGNGNQPQHF. The CDR3, as DNA: TGTGCCAGCAGTCCTAAGGGAAATGGCAATCAGCCCCAGCATTTT.